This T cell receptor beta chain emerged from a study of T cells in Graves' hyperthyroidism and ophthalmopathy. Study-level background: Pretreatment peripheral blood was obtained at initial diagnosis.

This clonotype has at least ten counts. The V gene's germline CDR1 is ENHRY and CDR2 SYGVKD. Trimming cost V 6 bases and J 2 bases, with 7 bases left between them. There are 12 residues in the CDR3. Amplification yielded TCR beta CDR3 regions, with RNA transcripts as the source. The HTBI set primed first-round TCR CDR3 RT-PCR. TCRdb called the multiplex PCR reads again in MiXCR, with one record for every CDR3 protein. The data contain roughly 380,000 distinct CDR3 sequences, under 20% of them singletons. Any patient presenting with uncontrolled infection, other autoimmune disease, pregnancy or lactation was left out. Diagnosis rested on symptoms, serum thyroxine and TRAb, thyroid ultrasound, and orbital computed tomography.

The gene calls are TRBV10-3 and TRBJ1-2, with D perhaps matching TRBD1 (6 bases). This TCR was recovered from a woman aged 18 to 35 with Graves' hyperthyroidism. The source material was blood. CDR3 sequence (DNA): TGTGCCATCAGCACAGGGAACTATGGCTACACCTTC. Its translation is CAISTGNYGYTF.